These 9 T cell receptor beta chains originate from one sample sequenced in a study of T cells expressing NK-cell markers. Following a re-call of the 5' RACE reads, TCRdb has one entry per CDR3 protein and lacks DNA. Its clone listing holds some 410,000 distinct CDR3 sequences. Sequencing was carried out using blood T cells: a sorted CD56 or NKG2C T cell subset, CD4+ or CD8+ T cells, or bulk PBMC T cells (not recorded which). The receptor source for this set is a woman aged 18-69 years in good health.

This chain uses TRBV30 with TRBJ1-1. Germline values: CDR1 GTSNPN, CDR2 SVGIG (reference sequence). This CDR3 is 13 amino acids long. The CDR3 spells CAWSPEGNTEAFF. The full variable domain, with the rest looked up from reference TRBV30 and TRBJ1-1, is SQTIHQWPATLVQPVGSPLSLECTVEGTSNPNLYWYRQAAGRGLQLLFYSVGIGQISSEVPQNLSASRPQDRQFILSSKKLLLSDSGFYLCAWSPEGNTEAFFGQGTRLTVV.

The CDR3 sequence: CASSFQGTNSPLHF. The rearrangement joins TRBV12-3 or TRBV12-4 to TRBJ1-6; the TRBD1 assignment by TCRdb is unverifiable without DNA. The CDR3 has 14 residues.

This rearrangement joins TRBV5-1 to TRBJ2-1; TCRdb picks TRBD1, but there is no DNA to check that call. The CDR3 is 14 residues long. Germline CDR1 reads SGHRS; CDR2 reads YFSETQ. The CDR3 sequence is CASSLSGVYNEQFF.

J is TRBJ2-3 and V is TRBV6-5. The germline V gene encodes CDR1 MNHEY and CDR2 SVGAGI. The CDR3 sequence is 15 residues long. The CDR3: CASSYSLASTDTQYF.

The J gene is TRBJ1-1, the V gene TRBV11-1; with no DNA, the TCRdb D assignment of TRBD1 cannot be verified. The CDR3 length is 15 residues. Germline CDR1 is SGHAT and CDR2 is FQDESV (reference sequence). CDR3 sequence: CASSYGGTHHTEAFF.

This chain connects TRBV6-1 to TRBJ2-5. Germline V CDR1 and CDR2: MNHNS, SASEGT. The CDR3 loop spans 11 amino acids. CDR3 sequence: CASSAWETQYF.

The gene calls are TRBV2 and TRBJ1-5. Germline CDR1 SNHLY, CDR2 FYNNEI. The CDR3 is 15 amino acids. This chain's CDR3 is CASRNLGLSNQPQHF.

The V gene is TRBV29-1, the J gene TRBJ2-2. This CDR3 region has 12 residues. Germline CDR1 reads SQVTM; CDR2 reads ANQGSEA. The CDR3 protein is CSVLWSTGELFF.

The chain carries TRBV7-9 and TRBJ1-1; the D call from TCRdb, TRBD1, cannot be confirmed without DNA. The CDR3 runs to 15 residues. Germline V lookup: CDR1 SEHNR, CDR2 FQNEAQ (reference sequence). The CDR3 region is CASSLVPGKNTEAFF.